Listed here are 26 T cell receptor beta chains from one sample, sequenced in a study of T-cell memory formation after mild COVID-19. Via MiXCR, TCRdb re-called the 5' RACE reads, giving one row per CDR3 protein. The sample shows roughly 560,000 distinct CDR3 sequences, 20% of them seen only once. Specimen: PBMCs or a T cell subset sorted from them (not recorded which). Receptor source: an adult woman who had mild COVID-19 (a few samples of this study predate the infection). Cell type and time point are not known.

This clonotype was picked up a small number of times. The chain has TRBV27 and TRBJ2-1, with D possibly being TRBD1 (5 bases). The CDR3 is made up of 12 amino acids. The V end lost 6 bases, the J end lost 10 bases, and 13 bases lay between the germline ends. The germline V gene encodes CDR1 MNHEY and CDR2 SMNVEV (reference sequence). CDR3 protein: CASSLNWGEQFF. DNA of the CDR3: TGTGCCAGCAGCCTGAATTGGGGCGAGCAGTTCTTC.

The V and J genes are TRBV24-1 and TRBJ2-2; D remains ambiguous. This CDR3 has 15 amino acids. The V end was cut by 3 bases, the J end by 4 bases, with 11 bases between. The germline V gene encodes CDR1 KGHDR and CDR2 SFDVKD. CDR3 protein: CATSDPGLPTGELFF. As DNA, the CDR3 is TGTGCCACCAGTGATCCCGGCCTACCCACCGGGGAGCTGTTTTTT.

This clonotype was detected only a few times. J is TRBJ1-3 and V is TRBV6-5; 7 nucleotides align to TRBD1. The CDR3 has 19 amino acids. Germline V gene sequence: CDR1 MNHEY, CDR2 SVGAGI. Trimming removed 0 bases from V and 1 base from J; junction bases left unmatched: 12. The CDR3 sequence: CASSYSRKGGFGSGNTIYF. The CDR3 DNA follows: TGTGCCAGCAGTTACTCCAGGAAAGGGGGCTTCGGATCTGGAAACACCATATATTTT.

This clonotype was recorded once. The chain is built from TRBV7-7 and TRBJ2-7, with D perhaps being TRBD1 or TRBD2 (5 bases each). From germline, CDR1 is SSHAT and CDR2 FNYEAQ (reference sequence). The ends were cut back, 2 bases at V and 3 bases at J, with 11 bases in the middle. The CDR3 runs 14 residues. The CDR3 is CASSLSPGSYEQYF. In nucleotides, the CDR3 is TGTGCCAGCAGCTTAAGTCCAGGGAGCTACGAGCAGTACTTC.

The chain combines TRBV19 with TRBJ2-6; D gene unclear. V was trimmed by 3 bases and J by 3 bases, leaving 9 bases between them. The CDR3 has 15 residues. Per germline, CDR1 LNHDA and CDR2 SQIVND (reference sequence). The CDR3 protein is CASSISGYGANVLTF. In DNA form, the CDR3 reads TGTGCCAGTAGTATTTCAGGATATGGGGCCAACGTCCTGACTTTC.

The rearrangement joins TRBV11-3 to TRBJ2-3; D uncertain. The ends were cut back, 0 bases at V and 3 bases at J, with 13 bases in the middle. Germline assignment: CDR1 SGHNT and CDR2 YENEEA. The CDR3 is made up of 16 amino acids. CDR3 sequence (DNA): TGTGCCAGCAGCTTAGAAACACGGGCATGGACAGATACGCAGTATTTT. It specifies CASSLETRAWTDTQYF.

The chain joins TRBV7-9 to TRBJ2-1, with 14 nucleotides matching TRBD2. The CDR3 runs to 14 residues. Germline CDR1 and CDR2: SEHNR and FQNEAQ (reference sequence). Trimming took 8 bases from V and 8 from J; bases not matched to a gene: 5. The CDR3 loop reads CASYGTSGSHEQFF. The DNA for the CDR3 is TGTGCCAGCTACGGGACTAGCGGGAGCCATGAGCAGTTCTTC.

This clonotype has only a few counts. The J gene is TRBJ1-1, the V gene TRBV5-1, with a weak D call TRBD1 (5 bases). The V gene lost 5 bases and the J gene lost 0 bases, with 20 bases spanning the gap. The CDR3 loop spans 17 amino acids. The germline gives CDR1 SGHRS, CDR2 YFSETQ. The CDR3 sequence is CASRGGQGNLMNTEAFF. Here the CDR3 DNA reads TGCGCCAGCAGGGGTGGGCAGGGAAACTTGATGAACACTGAAGCTTTCTTT.

The rearrangement links TRBV20-1 to TRBJ1-1, with 7 bases aligning to TRBD1. After removal of 5 bases from V and 1 base from J, the junction contained 4 bases not matched to a gene. The CDR3 sequence is 13 residues long. The V gene's germline CDR1 is DFQATT and CDR2 SNEGSKA (reference sequence). In DNA form, the CDR3 reads TGCAGTGCTTCTCGGACAGGGAACACTGAAGCTTTCTTT. As protein: CSASRTGNTEAFF.

V is TRBV7-8 and J is TRBJ2-3; TRBD1 might be the D (6 bases). Per the germline V gene, CDR1 is SGHVS and CDR2 is FQNEAQ. The V end lost 4 bases, the J end lost 4 bases, and 18 bases lay between the germline ends. The CDR3 has 16 residues. CDR3 coding DNA: TGTGCCAGCAGCTCACTCTTACAGGGCCCGGCAGATACGCAGTATTTT. Translating gives CASSSLLQGPADTQYF.

The rearrangement joins TRBV27 to TRBJ2-1; 9 positions match TRBD1. The V gene end was trimmed by 3 bases and the J gene end by 5 bases; junction bases not matched to a gene: 8. Germline V lookup: CDR1 MNHEY, CDR2 SMNVEV (reference sequence). The CDR3 has 16 amino acids. CDR3: CASSLYWDREDNEQFF. The CDR3 coding sequence is TGTGCCAGCAGTTTGTATTGGGACAGGGAAGACAATGAGCAGTTCTTC.

The chain is built from TRBV7-2 and TRBJ2-5; 11 nucleotides agree with TRBD1. J gave up 6 bases and V 5 bases, and 8 bases lay outside the gene matches. The CDR3 contains 15 residues. CDR1 and CDR2 from the germline V gene are SGHTA and FQGNSA. CDR3 in amino acids: CASSARTGGAQTQYF. DNA for the CDR3: TGTGCCAGCAGCGCCCGGACAGGGGGCGCGCAGACCCAGTACTTC.

This clonotype was detected a few times. The CDR3 loop is CASSFRGTGANVLTF. The CDR3 DNA reads as TGTGCCAGCAGTTTCAGGGGTACTGGGGCCAACGTCCTGACTTTC. The V gene is TRBV6-5, the J gene TRBJ2-6, with D possibly being TRBD1 (6 bases). The V gene lost 4 bases and the J gene lost 2 bases, with 9 bases spanning the gap. CDR1 and CDR2 (germline): MNHEY, SVGAGI. The CDR3 is 15 amino acids.

The chain couples TRBV25-1 to TRBJ1-3, with D hard to call. This CDR3 has 16 residues. Germline-derived CDR1 and CDR2 are MGHDK and SYGVNS. The germline V and J ends were trimmed by 1 base and 0 bases, with 10 bases remaining between them. CDR3 nucleotide sequence: TGTGCCAGCAGTGAATCAGGAGCCAGCTCTGGAAACACCATATATTTT. Translation: CASSESGASSGNTIYF. Filled out from reference TRBV25-1 and TRBJ1-3, the complete variable domain reads EADIYQTPRYLVIGTGKKITLECSQTMGHDKMYWYQQDPGMELHLIHYSYGVNSTEKGDLSSESTVSRIRTEHFPLTLESARPSHTSQYLCASSESGASSGNTIYFGEGSWLTVV.

The chain couples TRBV10-3 to TRBJ2-7; 9 nucleotides align to TRBD1. The junction had 9 bases not matched to a gene; V was cut back by 3 bases and J by 6 bases. Germline CDR1 reads ENHRY; CDR2 reads SYGVKD. The length of the CDR3 is 15 residues. The CDR3 DNA sequence: TGTGCCATCAGTGACCCGGGACAGGGTTCGGTCGAGCAGTACTTC. Amino acid sequence: CAISDPGQGSVEQYF.

Worth noting for this clonotype: One end of the junction fails to match germline, which may point to a read error. CDR3 sequence: CASSFGLGMNSPLHF. In DNA, the CDR3 is TGTGCTAGCAGCTTTGGGTTGGGGATGAATTCACCCCTCCACTTT. This chain links TRBV7-7 with TRBJ1-6; D gene ambiguous. This CDR3 contains 15 residues. Germline V lookup: CDR1 SSHAT, CDR2 FNYEAQ (reference sequence).

The chain uses TRBV12-3 or TRBV12-4 and TRBJ1-5; TRBD1 might be the D (5 bases). There are 15 residues in the CDR3. V lost 6 bases and J lost 0, with 12 bases in between. CDR3 in DNA: TGTGCCAGCAGCCTAACAGGTATTAGCAATCAGCCCCAGCATTTT. This translates into CASSLTGISNQPQHF.

The chain joins TRBV11-3 to TRBJ2-2; no reliable D call. The CDR3 runs to 16 residues. The V end lost 0 bases, the J end lost 3 bases, and 11 bases lay between the germline ends. Germline V CDR1 and CDR2: SGHNT, YENEEA. CDR3 loop: CASSLEPPAYTGELFF. The CDR3 coding sequence is TGTGCCAGCAGCTTAGAACCGCCAGCCTACACCGGGGAGCTGTTTTTT.

The rearrangement joins TRBV12-3 or TRBV12-4 to TRBJ1-3; TRBD1 agrees at 10 bases. CDR3 length: 14 residues. V trimming: 9 bases; J trimming: 3 bases; junction bases outside the gene matches: 5. The chain's CDR3 is CASSTGGGGNTIYF. The CDR3 bases are TGTGCCAGTTCGACAGGGGGCGGTGGAAACACCATATATTTT.

Concerning this clonotype: Since a much larger clone is just one base distant, this may be a read error. Given the absence of the conserved phenylalanine or tryptophan at the CDR3 end, a read error is likely. The chain carries TRBV7-8 and TRBJ1-4; the D gene is possibly TRBD1 (6 bases). CDR1 is SGHVS and CDR2 is FQNEAQ in the germline V gene. V dropped 1 base and J dropped 4 bases, with 10 bases sitting between them. The length of the CDR3 is 15 residues. The CDR3 sequence is CASSLGGGGNEKLFV. The CDR3 DNA is TGTGCCAGCAGCTTAGGAGGGGGGGGTAATGAAAAACTGTTTGTT.

This clonotype was counted between two and nine times. The chain employs TRBV12-3 or TRBV12-4 and TRBJ2-7; no reliable D call. The V and J ends lost 6 bases and 3 bases respectively, with 18 bases between them. The CDR3 extends over 15 amino acids. The CDR3 DNA reads as TGTGCCAGCAGCCCGACTTTTTTTCCCAACTACGAGCAGTACTTC. It encodes CASSPTFFPNYEQYF.

The chain uses TRBV7-2 and TRBJ2-3; the match to TRBD2 covers 7 bases. There are 15 residues in the CDR3. Germline V lookup: CDR1 SGHTA, CDR2 FQGNSA. V gave up 2 bases and J gave up 6 bases; unmatched junction bases: 8. The CDR3 DNA sequence: TGTGCCAGCAGCTTATTTGCGGGAGTGGGGGATACGCAGTATTTT. Encoded protein: CASSLFAGVGDTQYF.

V usage is TRBV25-1 and J usage is TRBJ2-6, with D possibly being TRBD2 (6 bases). Trimming pared 5 bases from V and 6 bases from J, leaving 23 bases between. Germline V gene sequence: CDR1 MGHDK, CDR2 SYGVNS. The CDR3 sequence is 18 residues long. CDR3 in DNA: TGTGCCAGCAGTTCCCGGAGTAGCGGAGATGGGGAGGCCAACGTCCTGACTTTC. This sequence encodes CASSSRSSGDGEANVLTF.

This chain uses TRBV18 with TRBJ1-5; D not resolved. The CDR3 spans 15 residues. Germline loops: CDR1 KGHSH, CDR2 LQKENI. V was pared by 6 bases and J by 0 bases, with 12 bases between. CDR3 loop: CASSHDLNSNQPQHF. The CDR3 DNA reads TGTGCCAGCTCTCACGACCTAAATAGCAATCAGCCCCAGCATTTT. The full variable domain, with the rest looked up from reference TRBV18 and TRBJ1-5, is NAGVMQNPRHLVRRRGQEARLRCSPMKGHSHVYWYRQLPEEGLKFMVYLQKENIIDESGMPKERFSAEFPKEGPSILRIQQVVRGDSAAYFCASSHDLNSNQPQHFGDGTRLSIL.

J is TRBJ2-7 and V is TRBV7-2, with D perhaps TRBD2 (6 bases). The germline gives CDR1 SGHTA, CDR2 FQGNSA. The V gene lost 3 bases and the J gene lost 7 bases, with 16 bases spanning the gap. CDR3 length: 14 amino acids. This CDR3 is CASSFGRESGEQYF. DNA for the CDR3: TGTGCCAGCAGCTTTGGCCGGGAGTCGGGGGAGCAGTACTTC.

A few counts support this clonotype. The chain couples TRBV29-1 to TRBJ2-1, with D hard to call. CDR3 length equals 14 residues. Germline V CDR1 and CDR2: SQVTM, ANQGSEA. V lost 4 bases and J lost 0, with 10 bases in between. The chain's CDR3 is CSVVDLRSYNEQFF. CDR3 DNA: TGCAGCGTTGTTGACCTACGCTCCTACAATGAGCAGTTCTTC.